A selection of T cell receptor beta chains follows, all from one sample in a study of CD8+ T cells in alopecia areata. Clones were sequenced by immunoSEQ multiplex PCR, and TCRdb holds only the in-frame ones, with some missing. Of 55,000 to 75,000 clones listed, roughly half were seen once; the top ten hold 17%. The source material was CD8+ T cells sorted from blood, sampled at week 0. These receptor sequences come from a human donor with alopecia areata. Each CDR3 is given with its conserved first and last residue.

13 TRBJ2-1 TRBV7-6 CASSLQGRPEQFF
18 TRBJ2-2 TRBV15 CATSPHPRDYEDTGELFF
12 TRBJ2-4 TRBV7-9 CASSRTENIQYF
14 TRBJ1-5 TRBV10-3 CAISESSDYQPQHF
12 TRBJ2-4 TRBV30 CAWAGGRNIQYF
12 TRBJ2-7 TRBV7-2 CASQASGSEQYF
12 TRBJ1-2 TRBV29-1 CSAPGGLYGYTF
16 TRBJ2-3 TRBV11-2 CASSLRASGGADTQYF
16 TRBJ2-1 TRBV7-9 CASSSPSSRKYNEQFF
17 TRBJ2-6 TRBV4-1 CASTPSGTVSGANVLTF
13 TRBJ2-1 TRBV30 CAWSRQSYNEQFF
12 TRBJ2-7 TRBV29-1 CSVTGGSGEQYF
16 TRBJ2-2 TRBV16 CASSQSRQGNTGELFF
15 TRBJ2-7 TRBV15 CATSRGKDRTYEQYF
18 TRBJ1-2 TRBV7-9 CASSISGTESVLGYGYTF
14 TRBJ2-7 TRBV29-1 CSVEEGSGGNEQYF
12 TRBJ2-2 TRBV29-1 CSVETGTGELFF
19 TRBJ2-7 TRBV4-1 CASSPTPGLHPRANYEQYF
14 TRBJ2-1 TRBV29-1 CSIENGLAGVLQFF
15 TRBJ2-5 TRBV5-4 CASRDGQADVETQYF
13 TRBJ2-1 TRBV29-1 CSVRVSSYNEQFF
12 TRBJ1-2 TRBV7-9 CASSSDPRGYTF
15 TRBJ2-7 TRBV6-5 CASSPYRGGLHEQYF
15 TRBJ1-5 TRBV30 CACSFGTGVGQPQHF
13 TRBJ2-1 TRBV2 CASSQEGSNEQFF
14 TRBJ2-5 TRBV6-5 CASSTQVTQETQYF
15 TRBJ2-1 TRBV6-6 CASSSSGSSYNEQFF
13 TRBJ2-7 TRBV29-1 CSVEWAGDYEQYF
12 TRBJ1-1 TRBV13 CASRQENTEAFF
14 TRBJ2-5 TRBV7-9 CASSLDTRQETQYF
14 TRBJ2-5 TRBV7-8 CASSQGDSEETQYF
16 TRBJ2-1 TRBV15 CATSTFDPATYNEQFF
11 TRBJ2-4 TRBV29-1 CSVRSQNIQYF
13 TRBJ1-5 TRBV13 CASSSSLDKSQHF
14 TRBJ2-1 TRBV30 CAWRGRTGADGEFF
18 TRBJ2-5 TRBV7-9 CASSPGTSGRPTQETQYF
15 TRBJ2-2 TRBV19 CASSIRDRAFRELFF
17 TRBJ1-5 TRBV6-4 CASSVPRDSRDRQPQHF
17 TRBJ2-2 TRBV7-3 CASSSSAGTDNTGELFF
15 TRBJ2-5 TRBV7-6 CASSLARSGRETQYF
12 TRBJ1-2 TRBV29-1 CSVSGQPYGYTF
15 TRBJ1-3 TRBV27 CASSLDGGSGNTIYF
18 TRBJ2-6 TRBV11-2 CASSPSGTESSGANVLTF
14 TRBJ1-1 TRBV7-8 CASSFQQGITEAFF
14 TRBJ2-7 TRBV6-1 CASSEGGASDEQYF
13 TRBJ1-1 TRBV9 CASSVGYDTEAFF
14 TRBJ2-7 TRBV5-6 CASSLGGYPYEQYF
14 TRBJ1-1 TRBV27 CASSLQGRMVEAFF
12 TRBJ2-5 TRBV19 CATEGLEETQYF
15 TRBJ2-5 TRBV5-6 CASSPETVVPETQYF
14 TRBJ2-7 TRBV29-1 CSVKTGPGSYEQYF
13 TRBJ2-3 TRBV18 CASGSGYTDTQYF
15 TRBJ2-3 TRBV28 CASSSRTLPTDTQYF
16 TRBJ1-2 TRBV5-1 CASSLSGTGGFYGYTF
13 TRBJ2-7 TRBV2 CASRGQMWYEQYF
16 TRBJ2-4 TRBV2 CASSEGGGLFQNIQYF
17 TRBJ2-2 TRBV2 CASSDPREGTNTGELFF
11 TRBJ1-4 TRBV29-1 CSVQSDEKLFF
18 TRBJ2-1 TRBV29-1 CSVEGLAGAAGTYNEQFF